This T cell receptor beta chain was found in a study of post-analysis software for immune sequencing data. Study-level results: Compared against controls, patients with multiple sclerosis displayed significantly lower normalized Chao1 diversity. Patients carried roughly 5 TRBV segments more frequently than controls did, and TRBV5-6, TRBV5-1 and TRBV20-1 were among them.

This clonotype was seen at least ten times. Its specificity is unknown. The authors incorporated unique molecular identifiers into the TCR beta cDNA libraries. Out of about 1 to 11 million T cells, some 500,000 cDNA molecules were generated. TCRdb fed the PCR reads into MiXCR, producing one record per CDR3 protein. The sample shows about 260,000 distinct CDR3 sequences, just over 35% of them seen only once. This CDR3 is 19 amino acids long. V lost 0 bases, J lost 2 bases, and 17 bases lay in between. CDR1 and CDR2 (germline): LNHNV, YYDKDF (reference sequence). What was sequenced was blood. V and J are TRBV15 and TRBJ2-6; D gene uncertain. This receptor was taken from a girl aged 10-17 years with multiple sclerosis. CDR3: CATSRDQSLDMAGANVLTF. CDR3 bases: TGTGCCACCAGCAGAGATCAGTCGCTTGACATGGCTGGGGCCAACGTCCTGACTTTC.